These T cell receptor beta chains were read from a single sample in a study of T-cell reconstitution after alpha-beta-depleted transplantation in children. TCRdb ran MiXCR on the PCR reads and lists one entry per CDR3 protein. This sample has some 95,000 distinct CDR3 sequences, with less than 25% found just once. Material: PBMCs, obtained before TCRalphabeta/CD19-depleted stem cell transplant. These receptors were collected from a boy between 2 and 10 years old with acute lymphoblastic leukemia, due to receive a stem cell transplant. Each CDR3 is given with its conserved first and last residue. The order of the fields is CDR3 protein, CDR3 DNA, D gene, clone size, J gene, V gene. A D gene is named only where the DNA matches it firmly. Size is omitted from some rows. Given values are once, few, many or a class for expanded clones.

CDR3aa: CASNTRGGAFHEQYF
CDR3nt: TGTGCCAGCAACACTAGGGGCGGGGCGTTCCACGAGCAGTACTTC
d_gene: .
abundance: .
j_gene: TRBJ2-7
v_gene: TRBV7-2

CDR3aa: CASSLLQNTGELFF
CDR3nt: TGCGCCAGCAGCCTCTTACAAAACACCGGGGAGCTGTTTTTT
d_gene: .
abundance: .
j_gene: TRBJ2-2
v_gene: TRBV5-1

CDR3aa: CASSPSVPPILAELYNEQFF
CDR3nt: TGTGCCAGCTCACCATCGGTCCCCCCCATCCTAGCGGAGCTTTACAATGAGCAGTTCTTC
d_gene: TRBD2
abundance: .
j_gene: TRBJ2-1
v_gene: TRBV18

CDR3aa: CASSEARGAFF
CDR3nt: TGTGCCAGCAGTGAAGCAAGAGGAGCTTTCTTT
d_gene: .
abundance: few
j_gene: TRBJ1-1
v_gene: TRBV2

CDR3aa: CASRGGTSSYNEQFF
CDR3nt: TGTGCCAGCAGAGGAGGGACTAGCAGCTACAATGAGCAGTTCTTC
d_gene: TRBD2
abundance: .
j_gene: TRBJ2-1
v_gene: TRBV2

CDR3aa: CASSPPGGNQPQHF
CDR3nt: TGTGCCAGCAGTCCTCCGGGAGGCAATCAGCCCCAGCATTTT
d_gene: .
abundance: many
j_gene: TRBJ1-5
v_gene: TRBV6-1

CDR3aa: CASSQERTANEQFF
CDR3nt: TGCGCCAGCAGCCAAGAGCGGACAGCCAATGAGCAGTTCTTC
d_gene: .
abundance: .
j_gene: TRBJ2-1
v_gene: TRBV4-3

CDR3aa: CASSLSGSFAGELFF
CDR3nt: TGTGCCAGCAGTCTTAGCGGGAGTTTCGCCGGGGAGCTGTTTTTT
d_gene: TRBD2
abundance: .
j_gene: TRBJ2-2
v_gene: TRBV6-1

CDR3aa: CSARPGGAFAGGEQFF
CDR3nt: TGCAGTGCTAGACCCGGAGGGGCCTTCGCCGGGGGTGAGCAGTTCTTC
d_gene: .
abundance: .
j_gene: TRBJ2-1
v_gene: TRBV20-1

CDR3aa: CATRTSSEQYF
CDR3nt: TGTGCCACCAGGACTTCCTCCGAGCAGTACTTC
d_gene: .
abundance: few
j_gene: TRBJ2-7
v_gene: TRBV6-2/TRBV6-3

CDR3aa: CASSLGEERQFF
CDR3nt: TGTGCCAGCAGTTTGGGGGAGGAGAGGCAGTTCTTC
d_gene: .
abundance: few
j_gene: TRBJ2-1
v_gene: TRBV12-3/TRBV12-4

CDR3aa: CASITSSAYNEQFF
CDR3nt: TGTGCCAGTATCACTTCTAGCGCCTACAATGAGCAGTTCTTC
d_gene: .
abundance: few
j_gene: TRBJ2-1
v_gene: TRBV28

CDR3aa: CSARDDRGSEQYF
CDR3nt: TGCAGTGCTAGAGATGACAGGGGAAGTGAGCAGTACTTC
d_gene: TRBD1
abundance: many
j_gene: TRBJ2-7
v_gene: TRBV20-1

CDR3aa: CASSGFSGLDTQYF
CDR3nt: TGCGCCAGCAGTGGTTTTTCGGGATTGGATACGCAGTATTTT
d_gene: .
abundance: few
j_gene: TRBJ2-3
v_gene: TRBV10-2

CDR3aa: CASSLGGRRYEQYF
CDR3nt: TGTGCCAGCAGCTTAGGAGGCAGGCGCTACGAGCAGTACTTC
d_gene: .
abundance: few
j_gene: TRBJ2-7
v_gene: TRBV5-6

CDR3aa: CATGPGQTINTGELFF
CDR3nt: TGTGCCACCGGACCCGGGCAGACAATTAACACCGGGGAGCTGTTTTTT
d_gene: .
abundance: .
j_gene: TRBJ2-2
v_gene: TRBV6-1

CDR3aa: CASTPGLTKQETQYF
CDR3nt: TGTGCCAGCACTCCGGGACTCACAAAGCAAGAGACCCAGTACTTC
d_gene: .
abundance: .
j_gene: TRBJ2-5
v_gene: TRBV3-1

CDR3aa: CASTSDTLNTQYF
CDR3nt: TGTGCCAGCACATCCGACACCTTAAATACGCAGTATTTT
d_gene: .
abundance: .
j_gene: TRBJ2-3
v_gene: TRBV5-6

CDR3aa: CSARPGTGGLQVGEQYF
CDR3nt: TGCAGTGCTAGACCCGGGACAGGGGGACTTCAAGTCGGCGAGCAGTACTTC
d_gene: TRBD1
abundance: few
j_gene: TRBJ2-7
v_gene: TRBV20-1

CDR3aa: CASSLEGQGGYTF
CDR3nt: TGCGCCAGCAGCTTGGAGGGGCAGGGAGGCTACACCTTC
d_gene: .
abundance: few
j_gene: TRBJ1-2
v_gene: TRBV5-1